This record covers a single T cell receptor (beta chain). This clonotype was counted between two and nine times. It has no known antigen specificity. No qualities accompany the bases; no much larger clone lies one base away. The V end loses 3 bases and the J end loses 12 bases, and a stretch of 12 bases separates them. The CDR3 contains 12 residues, cysteine and phenylalanine counted. Of the read, only the CDR3 DNA is kept; its 36 bases are in frame from base 1. Based on the germline V gene, the CDR1 and CDR2 sequences are SGHDN and FVKESK. This sample was sequenced with an Illumina MiSeq. TCRdb reprocessed the public reads (quality trimming at Q25 with fastp, clone calling with MiXCR) and kept in-frame beta chains. Identical CDR3 protein sequences are pooled into one entry, listed with their most common genes and DNA. The sample has some 71,000 distinct CDR3 sequences on record, roughly 20% of them singletons. 8% to 9% of the sample rests with the top ten.

These data are taken from a study of type 1 regulatory T cells (dated by TCRdb to about 2021). For context, the study as a whole: An in vitro protocol by which a Tr1-enriched, alloantigen-specific CD4 T cell product named T-allo10 was generated was characterized in the study. T-allo10 was under clinical evaluation in patients with hematological malignancies receiving allogeneic hematopoietic stem cell transplantation.

What the work shows at the level of the full study, not this receptor alone: A more restricted TCR repertoire was observed in Tr1 cells than in non-Tr1 cells, and this restriction was interpreted in the study as alloantigen-induced clonal expansion.

The rearrangement joined TRBV14 to TRBJ2-1; the D gene lacks a confident call. Sequenced material: cultured type 1 regulatory T (Tr1) cells, either the whole culture or a sorted fraction (not recorded which). This specimen's cell subset or site label, interpreted: type 1 regulatory T cells sorted from the T-allo10 product. The receptor was isolated from a human donor in good health. For the CDR3, the sequence is CASSQEFSPQFF. In nucleotides, the sequence is TGTGCCAGCAGCCAGGAATTTTCTCCGCAGTTCTTC.